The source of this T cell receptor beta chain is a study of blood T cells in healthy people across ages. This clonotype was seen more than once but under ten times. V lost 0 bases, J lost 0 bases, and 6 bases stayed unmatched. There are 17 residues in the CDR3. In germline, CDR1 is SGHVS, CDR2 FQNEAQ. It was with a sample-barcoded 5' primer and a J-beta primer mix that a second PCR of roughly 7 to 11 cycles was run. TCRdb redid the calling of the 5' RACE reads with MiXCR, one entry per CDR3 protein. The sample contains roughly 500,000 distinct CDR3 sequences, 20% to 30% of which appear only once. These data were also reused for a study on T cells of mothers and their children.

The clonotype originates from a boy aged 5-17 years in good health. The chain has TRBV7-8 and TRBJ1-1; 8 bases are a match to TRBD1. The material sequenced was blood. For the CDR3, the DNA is TGTGCCAGCAGCTTAGCAGGGGGCAGGGGGCTGAACACTGAAGCTTTCTTT. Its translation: CASSLAGGRGLNTEAFF.